This TCR beta chain was captured by sequencing in a study of blood T cell repertoires in COVID-19. With V trimmed by 3 bases and J by 3 bases, 4 bases remained unmatched. Germline CDR1 is ENHRY and CDR2 is SYGVKD. The CDR3 has 14 amino acids. Clones were sequenced by immunoSEQ multiplex PCR, and TCRdb holds only the in-frame ones, with some missing. In the table there are 130,000 to 150,000 clones, less than 85% of which are singletons. The sequenced material came from peripheral blood. This chain joins TRBV10-3 and TRBJ1-2, with TRBD1 matching 7 bases. The source is an elderly woman in a cohort sampled during active or convalescent COVID-19. CDR3 DNA sequence: TGTGCCATCAGTGAAGGGGGCGTGTACTATGGCTACACCTTC. It yields the protein CAISEGGVYYGYTF.